Below, one T cell receptor beta chain is given with its context. This entry belongs to a study of PD-1 blockade in mismatch repair-deficient tumors. Sequencing used immunoSEQ multiplex PCR; TCRdb keeps in-frame clones, though not all of them. Here the sample spans some 66,000 clones, about 91% being singletons. Source: peripheral blood, taken 52 weeks after starting pembrolizumab. The receptor's source is an adult with mismatch repair-deficient cancer.

The DNA of the CDR3 is TGTGCCAGCAGTTACGACAGGGGCTGGACCGGGGAGCTGTTTTTT. Protein sequence: CASSYDRGWTGELFF. The chain carries TRBV6-5 and TRBJ2-2, with 8 bases matching TRBD1. Germline loops: CDR1 MNHEY, CDR2 SVGAGI. V trimming: 2 bases; J trimming: 5 bases; junction bases outside the gene matches: 4. CDR3 size: 15 residues.